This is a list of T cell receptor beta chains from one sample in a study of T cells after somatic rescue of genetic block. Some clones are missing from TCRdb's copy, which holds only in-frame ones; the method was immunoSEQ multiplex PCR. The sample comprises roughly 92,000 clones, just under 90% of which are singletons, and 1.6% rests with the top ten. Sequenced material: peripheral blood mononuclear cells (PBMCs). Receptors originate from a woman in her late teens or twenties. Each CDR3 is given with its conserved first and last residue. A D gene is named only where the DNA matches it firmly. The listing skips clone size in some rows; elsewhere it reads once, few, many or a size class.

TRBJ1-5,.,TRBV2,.,CASTGMGQGQPQHF,TGTGCCAGCACGGGAATGGGGCAGGGGCAGCCCCAGCATTTT
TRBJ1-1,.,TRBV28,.,CASSLFEGTVNTEAFF,TGTGCCAGCAGTTTATTTGAGGGGACGGTGAACACTGAAGCTTTCTTT
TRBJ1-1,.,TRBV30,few,CAWIRNTEAFF,TGTGCCTGGATACGGAACACTGAAGCTTTCTTT
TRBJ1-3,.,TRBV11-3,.,CASSLEGTTGNTIYF,TGTGCCAGCAGCTTAGAGGGGACGACTGGAAACACCATATATTTT
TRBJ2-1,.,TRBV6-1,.,CAIPRGYNEQFF,TGTGCCATCCCTCGGGGTTACAATGAGCAGTTCTTC
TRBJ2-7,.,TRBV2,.,CASTVDSEQYF,TGTGCCAGCACGGTGGATTCCGAGCAGTACTTC
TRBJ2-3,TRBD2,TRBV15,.,CATSRAIGLAGGEAAADTQYF,TGTGCCACCAGCAGAGCTATCGGACTAGCGGGAGGGGAGGCTGCGGCAGATACGCAGTATTTT
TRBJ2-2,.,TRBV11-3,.,CASSPRAGLNTGELFF,TGTGCCAGCAGCCCCAGGGCAGGGCTGAACACCGGGGAGCTGTTTTTT
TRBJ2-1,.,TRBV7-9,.,CASSLDPGAVYNEQFF,TGTGCCAGCAGCTTAGACCCGGGGGCCGTTTACAATGAGCAGTTCTTC
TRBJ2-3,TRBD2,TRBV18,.,CASSPRGLAGKEDTQYF,TGTGCCAGCTCACCCCGAGGACTAGCGGGGAAGGAAGATACGCAGTATTTT
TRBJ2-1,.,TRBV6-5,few,CASSSGERSYNEQFF,TGTGCCAGCAGTTCCGGGGAGAGATCCTACAATGAGCAGTTCTTC
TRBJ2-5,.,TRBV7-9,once,CASSRGIDWEFEETQYF,TGTGCCAGCAGCCGCGGCATAGACTGGGAATTCGAAGAGACCCAGTACTTC
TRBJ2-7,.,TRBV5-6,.,CASSVGLGGSYEQYF,TGTGCCAGCAGCGTAGGGTTAGGGGGCTCCTACGAGCAGTACTTC
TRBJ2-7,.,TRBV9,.,CASSVAGEGEGAYEQYF,TGTGCCAGCAGCGTAGCGGGCGAGGGGGAGGGAGCCTACGAGCAGTACTTC
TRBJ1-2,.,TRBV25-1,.,CASSGKTPYGYTF,TGTGCCAGCAGTGGAAAGACCCCCTATGGCTACACCTTC
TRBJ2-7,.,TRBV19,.,CASSGRLGSYEQYF,TGTGCCAGTAGCGGCCGCTTGGGCTCCTACGAGCAGTACTTC
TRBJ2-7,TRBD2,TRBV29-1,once,CSVERGLAGAYEQYF,TGCAGCGTTGAAAGGGGACTAGCGGGAGCCTACGAGCAGTACTTC
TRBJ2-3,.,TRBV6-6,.,CASSYPAGPTDTQYF,TGTGCCAGCAGTTACCCCGCGGGTCCCACAGATACGCAGTATTTT
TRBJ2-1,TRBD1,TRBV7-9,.,CASARQGVINEQFF,TGTGCCAGCGCGCGACAGGGAGTGATCAATGAGCAGTTCTTC
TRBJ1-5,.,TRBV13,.,CASKRGGSNQPQHF,TGTGCCAGCAAGCGGGGGGGGAGCAATCAGCCCCAGCATTTT
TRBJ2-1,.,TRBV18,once,CASSLGGSSYNEQFF,TGTGCCAGCTCACTCGGGGGAAGCTCCTACAATGAGCAGTTCTTC
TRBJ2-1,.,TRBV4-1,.,CASSLVAGTSSYNEQFF,TGCGCCAGCAGCCTTGTGGCAGGGACCAGCTCCTACAATGAGCAGTTCTTC
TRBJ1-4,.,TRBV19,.,CASRYTDRYEKLFF,TGTGCCAGTAGATATACGGATCGTTATGAAAAACTGTTTTTT
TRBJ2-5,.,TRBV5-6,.,CATSRKLSGYTETQYF,TGTGCCACCTCTCGAAAGCTGTCGGGTTATACGGAGACCCAGTACTTC
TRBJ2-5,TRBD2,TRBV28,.,CASSLWLAAMQETQYF,TGTGCCAGCAGTTTATGGCTAGCGGCCATGCAAGAGACCCAGTACTTC
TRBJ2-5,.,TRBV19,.,CASSRSGMETQYF,TGTGCCAGTAGTAGATCAGGGATGGAGACCCAGTACTTC
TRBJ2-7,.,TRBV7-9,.,CASSPGQSWAYEQYF,TGTGCCAGCAGCCCAGGACAATCCTGGGCCTACGAGCAGTACTTC
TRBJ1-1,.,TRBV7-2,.,CASSLRFRNTEAFF,TGTGCCAGCAGCTTGAGGTTCAGGAACACTGAAGCTTTCTTT
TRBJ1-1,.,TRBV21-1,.,CASSSMNTEAFF,TGTGCCAGCAGCTCAATGAACACTGAAGCTTTCTTT
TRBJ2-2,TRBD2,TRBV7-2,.,CASRPAGGGRTGELFF,TGTGCCAGCAGACCAGCGGGCGGGGGAAGGACCGGGGAGCTGTTTTTT
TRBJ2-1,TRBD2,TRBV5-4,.,CASSSRLAGGNEQFF,TGTGCCAGCAGCTCCAGACTAGCGGGAGGCAATGAGCAGTTCTTC
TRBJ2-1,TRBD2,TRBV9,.,CASSVGGAGGPARNEQFF,TGTGCCAGCAGCGTGGGGGGTGCGGGAGGGCCCGCTAGGAATGAGCAGTTCTTC
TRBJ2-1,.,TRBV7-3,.,CASSAGNEQFF,TGTGCCAGCAGCGCAGGGAATGAGCAGTTCTTC
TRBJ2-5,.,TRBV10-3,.,CAISDRVVETQYF,TGTGCCATCAGTGACAGGGTGGTGGAGACCCAGTACTTC
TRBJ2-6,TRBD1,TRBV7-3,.,CASSPDRGRSGANVLTF,TGTGCCAGCAGCCCTGACAGGGGGCGGTCTGGGGCCAACGTCCTGACTTTC
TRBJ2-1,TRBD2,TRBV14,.,CASSPLAGVVNEQFF,TGTGCCAGCAGCCCTCTAGCGGGAGTAGTCAATGAGCAGTTCTTC
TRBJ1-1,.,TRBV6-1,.,CASSELWLGTEAFF,TGTGCCAGCAGTGAATTATGGCTAGGCACTGAAGCTTTCTTT
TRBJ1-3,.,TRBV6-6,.,CASSILGNTIYF,TGTGCCAGCAGCATTCTGGGGAACACCATATATTTT
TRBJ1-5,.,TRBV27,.,CASSQTAVQPQHF,TGTGCCAGCAGCCAAACAGCGGTTCAGCCCCAGCATTTT
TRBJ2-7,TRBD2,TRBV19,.,CASSSSEDLGLAGDHSSYEQYF,TGTGCCAGTAGTTCGTCGGAGGACTTGGGACTAGCGGGGGATCATAGCTCCTACGAGCAGTACTTC